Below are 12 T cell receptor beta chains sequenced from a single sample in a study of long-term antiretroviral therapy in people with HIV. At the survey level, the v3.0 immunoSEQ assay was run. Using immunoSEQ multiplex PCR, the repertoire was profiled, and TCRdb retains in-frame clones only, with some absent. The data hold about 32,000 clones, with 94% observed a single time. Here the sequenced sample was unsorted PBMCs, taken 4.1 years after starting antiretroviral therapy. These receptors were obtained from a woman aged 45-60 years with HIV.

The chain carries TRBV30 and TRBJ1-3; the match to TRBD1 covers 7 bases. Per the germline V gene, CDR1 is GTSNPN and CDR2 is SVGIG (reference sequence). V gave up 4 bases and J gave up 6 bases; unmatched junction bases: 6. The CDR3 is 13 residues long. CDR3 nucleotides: TGTGCCTGGAAGCGACAGGGCGAAAACACCATATATTTT. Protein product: CAWKRQGENTIYF.

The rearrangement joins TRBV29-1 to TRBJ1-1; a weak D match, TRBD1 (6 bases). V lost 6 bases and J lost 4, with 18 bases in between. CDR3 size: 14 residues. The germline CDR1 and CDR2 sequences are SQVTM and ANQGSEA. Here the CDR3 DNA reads TGCAGCGTCAGAACTCTACAGGGAGTCACTGAAGCTTTCTTT. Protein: CSVRTLQGVTEAFF.

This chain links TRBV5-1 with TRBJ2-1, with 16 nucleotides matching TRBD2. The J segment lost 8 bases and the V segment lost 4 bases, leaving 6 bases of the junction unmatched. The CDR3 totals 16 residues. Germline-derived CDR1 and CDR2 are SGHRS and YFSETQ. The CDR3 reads CASSIGTSGGADEQFF. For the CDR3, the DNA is TGCGCCAGCAGCATCGGGACTAGCGGGGGGGCAGATGAGCAGTTCTTC. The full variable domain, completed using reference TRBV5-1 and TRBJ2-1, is KAGVTQTPRYLIKTRGQQVTLSCSPISGHRSVSWYQQTPGQGLQFLFEYFSETQRNKGNFPGRFSGRQFSNSRSEMNVSTLELGDSALYLCASSIGTSGGADEQFFGPGTRLTVL.

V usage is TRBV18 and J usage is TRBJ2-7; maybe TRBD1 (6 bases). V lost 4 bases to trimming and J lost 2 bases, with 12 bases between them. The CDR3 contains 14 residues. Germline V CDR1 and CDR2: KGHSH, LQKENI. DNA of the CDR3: TGTGCCAGCTCACTGGGGGCGCAAACCTACGAGCAGTACTTC. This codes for CASSLGAQTYEQYF.

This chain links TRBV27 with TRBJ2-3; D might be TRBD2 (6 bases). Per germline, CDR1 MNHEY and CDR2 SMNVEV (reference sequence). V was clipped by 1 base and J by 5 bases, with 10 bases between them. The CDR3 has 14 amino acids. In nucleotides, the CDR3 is TGTGCCAGCAGTTTATTTTTCGGGAGAGATACGCAGTATTTT. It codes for CASSLFFGRDTQYF.

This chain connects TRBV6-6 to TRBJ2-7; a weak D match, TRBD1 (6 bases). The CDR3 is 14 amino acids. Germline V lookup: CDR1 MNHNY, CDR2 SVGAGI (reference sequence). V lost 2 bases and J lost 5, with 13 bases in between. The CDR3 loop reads CASSYQQGPHEQYF. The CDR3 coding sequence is TGTGCCAGCAGTTACCAACAGGGTCCCCACGAGCAGTACTTC.

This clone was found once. The CDR3 here is CASSFIPPNQPQHF. Written as DNA, the CDR3 is TGTGCCAGCAGCTTTATCCCCCCGAATCAGCCCCAGCATTTT. The chain has TRBV7-2 and TRBJ1-5; D not resolved. Trimming took off 3 bases at V and 4 bases at J, with 10 bases between the two ends. Germline CDR1 is SGHTA and CDR2 is FQGNSA. The CDR3 runs 14 residues.

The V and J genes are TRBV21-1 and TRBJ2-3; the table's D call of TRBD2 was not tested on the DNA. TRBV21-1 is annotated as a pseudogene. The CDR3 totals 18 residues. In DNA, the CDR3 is TGTGCCAGCAGCATTTTCTTCCCGCGGGGAGGGAGCACAGATACGCAGTATTTT. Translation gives CASSIFFPRGGSTDTQYF.

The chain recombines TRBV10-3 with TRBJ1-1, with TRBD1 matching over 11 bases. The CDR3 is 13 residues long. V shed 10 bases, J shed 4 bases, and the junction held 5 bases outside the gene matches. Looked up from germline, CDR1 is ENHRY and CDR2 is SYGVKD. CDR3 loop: CASLGTGGTEAFF. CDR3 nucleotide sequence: TGTGCCAGCTTGGGGACAGGGGGCACTGAAGCTTTCTTT.

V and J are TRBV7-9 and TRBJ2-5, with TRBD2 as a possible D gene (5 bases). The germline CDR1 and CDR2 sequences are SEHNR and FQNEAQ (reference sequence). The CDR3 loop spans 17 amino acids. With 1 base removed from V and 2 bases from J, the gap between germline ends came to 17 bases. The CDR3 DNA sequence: TGTGCCAGCAGCTTAGGTCTTCTAGCCGTGACTCAAGAGACCCAGTACTTC. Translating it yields CASSLGLLAVTQETQYF.

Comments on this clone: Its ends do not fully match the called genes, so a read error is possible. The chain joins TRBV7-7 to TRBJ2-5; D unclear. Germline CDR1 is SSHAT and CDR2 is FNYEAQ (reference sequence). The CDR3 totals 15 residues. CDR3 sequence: CASSKRPASQETQYF. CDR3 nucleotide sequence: TGTGCTAGCAGCAAAAGGCCAGCTTCCCAAGAGACCCAGTACTTC. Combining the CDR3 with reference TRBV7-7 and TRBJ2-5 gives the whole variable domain GAGVSQSPRYKVTKRGQDVTLRCDPISSHATLYWYQQALGQGPEFLTYFNYEAQPDKSGLPSDRFSAERPEGSISTLTIQRTEQRDSAMYRCASSKRPASQETQYFGPGTRLLVL.

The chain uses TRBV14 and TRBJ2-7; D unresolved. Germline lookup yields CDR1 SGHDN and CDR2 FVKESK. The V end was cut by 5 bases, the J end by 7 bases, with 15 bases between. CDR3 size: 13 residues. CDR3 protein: CASSTTKYGEQYF. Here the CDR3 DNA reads TGTGCCAGCAGCACCACTAAATATGGGGAGCAGTACTTC.